The clone carrying this TCR beta chain has only one observation. No antigen is known for it. Just one base apart from a much larger clone, this may be a read error. These data belong to a study of blood T cells in healthy people across ages. Study-level points and caveats: Expanded clonotype changes were possibly confounded by unknown donor CMV status.

A J-beta primer mix and a sample-barcoded 5' primer were used in a second PCR of about 7 to 12 cycles. Each of the cDNA molecules was tagged by a template-switch adaptor with 12 random nucleotides. TCRdb passed the 5' RACE reads through MiXCR, listing each CDR3 protein once. Of 650,000 to 800,000 distinct CDR3 sequences in the sample, about 50% are singletons; the top ten hold about 14%. The CDR3 is made up of 15 amino acids. V was clipped by 0 bases and J by 9 bases, with 19 bases between them. The germline gives CDR1 DFQATT, CDR2 SNEGSKA (reference sequence). The receptor was isolated from a woman of 80 years or more in good health. The genes are TRBV20-1 and TRBJ2-3; perhaps TRBD2 as D (5 bases). The sample consisted of blood. As DNA, the CDR3 is TGCAGTGCTAGAGAAACACTAGTGGGAAGGGAGACGCAGTATTTT. This translates into CSARETLVGRETQYF.